This TCR beta chain was captured by sequencing in a study of T cells in Graves' hyperthyroidism and ophthalmopathy. Looking at the study overall: Before any treatment, at initial diagnosis, peripheral blood was collected.

Of note for this clonotype: Its antigen remains unknown.

With 2 bases removed from V and 4 bases from J, the gap between germline ends came to 11 bases. The germline V gene has CDR1 LNHNV and CDR2 YYDKDF (reference sequence). The CDR3 is made up of 14 amino acids. Researchers took RNA transcripts and amplified the TCR beta CDR3 regions from them. The study used the HTBI primer set for a first-round RT-PCR of the TCR CDR3. MiXCR was run by TCRdb on the multiplex PCR reads, yielding one entry per CDR3 protein. The profile shows approximately 330,000 distinct CDR3 sequences, roughly 21% of them singletons. General study points: Stable hyperthyroidism was separated from ophthalmopathy by a model based on 13 V-J features.

The sequenced sample was blood. The TCR originated in a woman aged 50 to 60 with Graves' hyperthyroidism. V is TRBV15 and J is TRBJ1-2, with D possibly being TRBD1 (6 bases). Here the CDR3 reads CATSRLGGGYGYTF. In DNA form, the CDR3 reads TGTGCCACCAGCAGATTGGGGGGCGGCTATGGCTACACCTTC.